The clone carrying this T cell receptor (beta chain) is classed as medium-sized (0.01 to 0.1%). The junction does not match germline at one end; this may be a read error. Amplification of TCR beta used genomic DNA extracted from peripheral blood. This CDR3 has 16 residues. This record comes from a study of T cell repertoires in aging, cancer and after chemotherapy. A mixed TRB-A/B primer pool amplified rearranged TRB by multiplex touch-down PCR. One entry per CDR3 protein, called by TCRdb with MiXCR from the multiplex PCR reads. The table includes 5,000 to 6,000 distinct CDR3 sequences, roughly 24% detected once.

The rearrangement joins TRBV12-3 or TRBV12-4 to TRBJ2-2, with 8 bases fitting TRBD2. The sample taken for sequencing was blood. This TCR was recovered from a human donor in good health. CDR3 residues: CASSLAGDSNTGELFF. The CDR3 coding sequence is TGTGCCAGCAGTCTAGCGGGCGACTCGAACACCGGGGAGCTGTTTTTT.